This T cell receptor beta chain was captured by sequencing in a study of blood T cell repertoires in COVID-19. Study in general: Researchers got acute and convalescent COVID-19 samples from the United States, Italy and Spain.

Produced via immunoSEQ multiplex PCR; TCRdb's table is partial and in-frame only. The sample records fewer than 350,000 clones, approximately 83% being singletons. This clone was recorded once. This TCR was sampled from a woman aged 30 to 39 who had recovered from COVID-19. The sequencing sample was made of peripheral blood.

The CDR3 DNA sequence: TGTGCCAGCAGCTTCGGGGGTGGGGAGACCCAGTACTTC. It is translated as CASSFGGGETQYF. The chain recombines TRBV5-6 with TRBJ2-5; D perhaps matches TRBD2 (6 bases). Germline CDR1 reads SGHDT; CDR2 reads YYEEEE. V was clipped by 2 bases and J by 5 bases, with 10 bases between them. This CDR3 spans 13 amino acids.